This T cell receptor beta chain was profiled in a study of cytomegalovirus exposure and HLA in healthy donors. Findings and limits, study-wide: In the 95 to 150 validation repertoires, a later analysis found that first-cohort TCR clusters tended to co-occur. For most TCR sequences rarity was the rule, although some public TCRs occurred in many donors.

Produced via immunoSEQ multiplex PCR; TCRdb's table is partial and in-frame only. The sample has roughly 300,000 clones, around 87% seen once. Points on this clone: Its antigen is not known.

Germline CDR1 is MNHNS and CDR2 is SASEGT. V shed 6 bases and J shed 6 bases, with 11 bases lying between them. The CDR3 runs 12 residues. The genes are TRBV6-1 and TRBJ1-2; D may be TRBD1 (6 bases). This TCR derives from a young woman in good health and CMV-seropositive. The material sequenced was PBMCs. The DNA of the CDR3 is TGTGCCAGCAGAGGGGGGTCCGATGGCTACACCTTC. Protein sequence: CASRGGSDGYTF.